The rows below give T cell receptor beta chains drawn from one sample of a study of OX40 agonist ivuxolimab in advanced cancers. The repertoire was sequenced with immunoSEQ multiplex PCR; TCRdb's copy has only in-frame clones and lacks some. The repertoire includes about 74,000 clones, roughly 83% of them detected once, and 2.1% sits in the top ten. This specimen consisted of CD4+ or CD8+ T cells sorted from blood, obtained in a trial of the OX40 agonist ivuxolimab. The receptors shown here come from an adult with an advanced solid tumor such as melanoma, head and neck, liver or kidney cancer. Each CDR3 is given with its conserved first and last residue. The D gene is left open where the match is weak. Clone size appears in some rows only: once, few, many, or a class for an expanded clone.

>TRBJ2-7|TRBV6-1|-|-
CASSSGPSYEQYF
TGTGCCAGCAGTTCCGGGCCCTCCTACGAGCAGTACTTC
>TRBJ2-7|TRBV10-3|TRBD2|-
CAISPAGGGTYEQYF
TGTGCCATCAGTCCGGCTGGGGGGGGAACCTACGAGCAGTACTTC
>TRBJ2-1|TRBV5-4|-|once
CASSETRSYEQFF
TGTGCCAGCAGCGAAACGAGGAGCTATGAGCAGTTCTTC
>TRBJ2-7|TRBV28|-|-
CASSDGIYEQYF
TGTGCCAGCAGCGACGGGATCTACGAGCAGTACTTC
>TRBJ1-6|TRBV29-1|-|-
CSPRMGGLYNSPLHF
TGCAGCCCACGTATGGGGGGTTTATATAATTCACCCCTCCACTTT
>TRBJ1-2|TRBV10-1|-|-
CASSESKNYGYTF
TGCGCCAGCAGTGAGTCAAAAAACTATGGCTACACCTTC
>TRBJ1-5|TRBV28|-|-
CASSSSGNQPQHF
TGTGCCAGCAGTTCTTCAGGTAATCAGCCCCAGCATTTT
>TRBJ1-1|TRBV4-2|-|-
CASSQGRQNTEAFF
TGTGCCAGCAGCCAAGGGCGGCAGAACACTGAAGCTTTCTTT
>TRBJ1-4|TRBV5-1|-|-
CASSPTGSANEKLFF
TGCGCCAGCAGCCCAACAGGGTCAGCTAATGAAAAACTGTTTTTT
>TRBJ1-1|TRBV19|TRBD1|-
CASSQTGGGDTEAFF
TGTGCCAGTAGCCAGACAGGGGGAGGTGACACTGAAGCTTTCTTT
>TRBJ1-3|TRBV7-9|TRBD1|-
CASSFLNTGQRSGNTIYF
TGTGCCAGCAGCTTCCTTAACACGGGACAGCGCTCTGGAAACACCATATATTTT